This T cell receptor (beta chain) was profiled in a study of shared clonotypes between healthy human individuals. Study overall: Each donor contributed plates that comprised three CD4 naive, three CD4 memory, two CD8 naive and one CD8 memory.

V shed 5 bases and J shed 3 bases, with 11 bases lying between them. Looked up from germline, CDR1 is MNHNY and CDR2 is SVGAGI (reference sequence). The CDR3 spans 14 residues. At a deep level, the assay was run. Produced via immunoSEQ multiplex PCR; TCRdb's table is partial and in-frame only. The table has more than 2,000,000 clones, about 92% seen once; the top ten hold 0.39%. The sequencing input was naive CD4+ T cells from PBMCs. The subset denotes: CD45RA+ positively selected. The sequence came from a man aged 18 to 29 in good health. Some clones in this sample may be carry-over from other donors' samples. The chain links TRBV6-6 to TRBJ2-1, with D possibly TRBD2 on 6 matching bases. The CDR3: CASSQGGLYNEQFF. Written as DNA, the CDR3 is TGTGCCAGCAGTCAGGGAGGCCTCTACAATGAGCAGTTCTTC.